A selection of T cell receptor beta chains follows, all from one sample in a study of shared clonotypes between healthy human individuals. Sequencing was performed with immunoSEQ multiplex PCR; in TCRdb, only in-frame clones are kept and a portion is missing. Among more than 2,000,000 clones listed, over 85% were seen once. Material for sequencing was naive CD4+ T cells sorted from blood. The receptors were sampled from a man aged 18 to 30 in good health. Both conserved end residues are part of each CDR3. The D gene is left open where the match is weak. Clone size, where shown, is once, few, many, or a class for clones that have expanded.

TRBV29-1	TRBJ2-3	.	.	CSVSGYTTDTQYF	TGCAGCGTTAGCGGCTATACCACAGATACGCAGTATTTT
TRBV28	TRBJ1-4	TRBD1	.	CASSQGGGTNEKLFF	TGTGCCAGCAGTCAGGGGGGGGGAACTAATGAAAAACTGTTTTTT
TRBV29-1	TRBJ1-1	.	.	CSVEGRLNTEAFF	TGCAGCGTTGAAGGCAGATTGAACACTGAAGCTTTCTTT
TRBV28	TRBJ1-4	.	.	CASSSSGTPGGKLFF	TGTGCCAGCAGTTCCTCCGGGACCCCTGGGGGAAAACTGTTTTTT
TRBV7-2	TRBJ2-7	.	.	CASSLVPGRSYEQYF	TGTGCCAGCAGCTTAGTTCCGGGGAGGTCATACGAGCAGTACTTC
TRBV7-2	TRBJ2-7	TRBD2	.	CASSSGLAEAYEQYF	TGTGCCAGCAGCTCAGGACTAGCGGAGGCCTACGAGCAGTACTTC
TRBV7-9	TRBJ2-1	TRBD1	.	CASSPPPSTGGNEQFF	TGTGCCAGCAGCCCACCACCATCGACAGGGGGGAATGAGCAGTTCTTC
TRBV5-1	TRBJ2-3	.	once	CASSLGAQGDTQYF	TGCGCCAGCAGCTTGGGAGCGCAAGGGGATACGCAGTATTTT
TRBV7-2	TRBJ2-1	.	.	CASSLRFGNGLFKLSEQFF	.
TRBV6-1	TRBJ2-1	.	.	CASRGSSYNEQFF	TGTGCCAGCAGAGGCAGCTCCTACAATGAGCAGTTCTTC
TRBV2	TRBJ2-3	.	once	CASPTGSADTQYF	TGTGCCAGCCCCACAGGGAGTGCAGATACGCAGTATTTT
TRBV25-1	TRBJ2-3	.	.	CASSMGPASTDTQYF	TGTGCCAGCAGTATGGGGCCAGCTAGCACAGATACGCAGTATTTT
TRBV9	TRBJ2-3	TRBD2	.	CASAGGPPDTQYF	TGTGCCAGCGCGGGGGGGCCTCCAGATACGCAGTATTTT
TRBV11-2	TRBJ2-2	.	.	CASSLAESGELFF	TGTGCCAGCAGCTTAGCGGAATCCGGGGAGCTGTTTTTT
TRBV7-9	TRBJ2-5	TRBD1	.	CASSLWDRLQETQYF	TGTGCCAGCAGCTTATGGGACAGGTTACAAGAGACCCAGTACTTC
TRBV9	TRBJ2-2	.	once	CASSVMGENTGELFF	TGTGCCAGCAGCGTGATGGGGGAGAACACCGGGGAGCTGTTTTTT
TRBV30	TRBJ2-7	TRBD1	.	CAWTFSGTAMTYEQYF	TGTGCCTGGACTTTTAGTGGGACAGCGATGACCTACGAGCAGTACTTC
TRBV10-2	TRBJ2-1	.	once	CASSWTYNEQFF	TGCGCCAGCAGCTGGACTTACAATGAGCAGTTCTTC
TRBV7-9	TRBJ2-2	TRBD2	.	CASRLLAGGPKSGELFF	TGTGCCAGCAGGTTACTAGCGGGAGGGCCGAAGAGCGGGGAGCTGTTTTTT
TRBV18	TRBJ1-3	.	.	CASSRVESSGNTIYF	TGTGCCAGCTCGCGAGTCGAGAGCTCTGGAAACACCATATATTTT
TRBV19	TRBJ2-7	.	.	CASSIGDGAYEQYF	TGTGCCAGTAGTATTGGGGACGGGGCTTACGAGCAGTACTTC
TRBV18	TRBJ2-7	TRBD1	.	CASSPGQEVYEQYF	TGTGCCAGCTCACCTGGACAGGAGGTGTACGAGCAGTACTTC
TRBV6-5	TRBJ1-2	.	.	CASSSTGGGYTF	TGTGCCAGCAGTTCAACAGGCGGCGGCTACACCTTC
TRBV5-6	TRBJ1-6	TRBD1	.	CASSPPVPGQGFRSPLHF	TGTGCCAGCAGCCCACCTGTCCCGGGACAGGGATTTAGGTCACCCCTCCACTTT
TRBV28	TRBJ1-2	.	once	CASSRGGQDYGYTF	TGTGCCAGCAGTCGTGGGGGGCAGGACTATGGCTACACCTTC
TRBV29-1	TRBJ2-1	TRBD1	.	CSVDRGPEQFF	TGCAGCGTAGACAGGGGGCCGGAGCAGTTCTTC
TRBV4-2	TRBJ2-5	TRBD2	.	CASSRVGTSGGAAETQYF	TGTGCCAGCAGCCGCGTTGGGACTAGCGGGGGGGCCGCGGAGACCCAGTACTTC
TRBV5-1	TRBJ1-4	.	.	CASSPDAGFNEKLFF	TGCGCCAGCAGCCCTGATGCAGGTTTCAATGAAAAACTGTTTTTT
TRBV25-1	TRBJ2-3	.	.	CVSSALWGTGPDTQYF	TGTGTCAGCAGTGCCTTATGGGGAACAGGGCCAGATACGCAGTATTTT
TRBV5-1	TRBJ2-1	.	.	CASSLGTGGDEQFF	TGCGCCAGCAGTTTGGGGACTGGAGGGGATGAGCAGTTCTTC
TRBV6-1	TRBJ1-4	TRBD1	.	CASSVLSPTGGSSKLFF	TGTGCCAGCAGTGTTTTATCCCCAACAGGGGGCTCTTCGAAACTGTTTTTT
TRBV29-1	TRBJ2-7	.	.	CSVVEVSYEQYF	TGCAGCGTTGTTGAGGTTTCCTACGAGCAGTACTTC
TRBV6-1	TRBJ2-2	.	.	CASSEGGSPGELFF	TGTGCCAGCAGTGAAGGAGGTAGCCCCGGGGAGCTGTTTTTT
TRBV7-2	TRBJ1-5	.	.	CASTKYSNQPQHF	TGTGCCAGCACCAAGTATAGCAATCAGCCCCAGCATTTT
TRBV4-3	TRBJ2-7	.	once	CASSQEVPDRMSSYEQYF	TGCGCCAGCAGCCAAGAAGTACCGGACAGAATGAGCTCCTACGAGCAGTACTTC
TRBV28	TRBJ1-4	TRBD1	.	CASSLRTGLNEKLFF	TGTGCCAGCAGTCTCCGGACAGGATTAAATGAAAAACTGTTTTTT
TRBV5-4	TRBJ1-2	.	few	CASSSDGNYGYTF	TGTGCCAGCAGCTCGGACGGCAACTATGGCTACACCTTC
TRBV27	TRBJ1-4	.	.	CASSFSGSEKLFF	TGTGCCAGCAGTTTCTCAGGGAGTGAAAAACTGTTTTTT
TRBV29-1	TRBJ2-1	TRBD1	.	CSARDRGPHNEQFF	TGCAGCGCCAGAGACAGGGGGCCTCACAATGAGCAGTTCTTC
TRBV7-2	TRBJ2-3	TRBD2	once	CASSLARGAPDTQYF	TGTGCCAGCAGCTTAGCGCGGGGGGCACCAGATACGCAGTATTTT
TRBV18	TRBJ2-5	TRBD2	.	CASSPGGGAVETQYF	TGTGCCAGCTCACCAGGCGGGGGGGCCGTGGAGACCCAGTACTTC
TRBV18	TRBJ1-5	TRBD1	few	CASSPQGAGQPQHF	TGTGCCAGCTCACCACAGGGGGCGGGACAGCCCCAGCATTTT
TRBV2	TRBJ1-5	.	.	CASSEGGNNQPQHF	TGTGCCAGCAGTGAGGGGGGCAACAATCAGCCCCAGCATTTT
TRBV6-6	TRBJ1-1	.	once	CASSYSYIDDTEAFF	TGTGCCAGCAGTTACTCGTACATCGACGACACTGAAGCTTTCTTT
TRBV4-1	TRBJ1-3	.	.	CASSQDKVSGNTIYF	TGCGCCAGCAGCCAAGATAAGGTCTCTGGAAACACCATATATTTT
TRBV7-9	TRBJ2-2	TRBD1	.	CASSSPGQAFQANTGELFF	TGTGCCAGCAGCTCCCCGGGACAGGCCTTTCAAGCGAACACCGGGGAGCTGTTTTTT
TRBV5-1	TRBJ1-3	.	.	CASSLSGGPGNTIYF	TGCGCCAGCAGCTTATCCGGAGGGCCTGGAAACACCATATATTTT
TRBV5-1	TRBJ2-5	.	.	CASSLGLSETQYF	TGCGCCAGCAGCTTGGGACTATCTGAGACCCAGTACTTC
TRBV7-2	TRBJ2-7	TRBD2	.	CASSPSTSGISYEQYF	TGTGCCAGCAGCCCTTCCACTAGCGGGATCTCCTACGAGCAGTACTTC
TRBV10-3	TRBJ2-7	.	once	CAISERQEYEQYF	TGTGCCATCAGTGAACGACAGGAGTACGAGCAGTACTTC